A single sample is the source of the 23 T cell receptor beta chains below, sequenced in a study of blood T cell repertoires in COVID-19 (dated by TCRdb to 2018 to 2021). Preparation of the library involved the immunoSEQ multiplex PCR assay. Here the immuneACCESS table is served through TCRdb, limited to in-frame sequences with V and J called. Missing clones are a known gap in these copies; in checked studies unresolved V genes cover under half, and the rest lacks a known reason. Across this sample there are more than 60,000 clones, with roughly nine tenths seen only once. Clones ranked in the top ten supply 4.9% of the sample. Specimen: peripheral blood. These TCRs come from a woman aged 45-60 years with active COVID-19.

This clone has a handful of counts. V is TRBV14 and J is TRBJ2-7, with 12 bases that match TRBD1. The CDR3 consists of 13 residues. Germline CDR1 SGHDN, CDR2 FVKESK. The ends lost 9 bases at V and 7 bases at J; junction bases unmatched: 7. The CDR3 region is CARTRDRGQEQYF. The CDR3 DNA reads TGTGCCAGGACACGGGACAGGGGGCAAGAGCAGTACTTC.

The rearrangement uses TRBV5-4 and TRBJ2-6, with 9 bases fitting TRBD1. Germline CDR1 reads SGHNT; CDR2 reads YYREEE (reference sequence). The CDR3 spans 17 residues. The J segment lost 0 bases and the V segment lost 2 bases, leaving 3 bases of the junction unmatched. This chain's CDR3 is CASSLQGASSGANVLTF. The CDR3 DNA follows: TGTGCCAGCAGCTTACAGGGGGCAAGCTCTGGGGCCAACGTCCTGACTTTC.

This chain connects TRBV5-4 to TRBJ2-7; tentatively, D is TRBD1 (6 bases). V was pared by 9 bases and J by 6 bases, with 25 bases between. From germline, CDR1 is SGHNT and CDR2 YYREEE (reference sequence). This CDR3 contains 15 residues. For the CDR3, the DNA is TGTGCCATCGGAATTACCGGGACAACTGAGGGCGAGCAGTACTTC. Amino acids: CAIGITGTTEGEQYF.

The CDR3 here is CASMTGKDEQYF. For the CDR3, the DNA is TGTGCCAGCATGACAGGGAAGGACGAGCAGTACTTC. The rearrangement uses TRBV18 and TRBJ2-7, with TRBD1 identical over 7 bases. The germline gives CDR1 KGHSH, CDR2 LQKENI. Unmatched junction bases numbered 6, after V lost 8 bases and J lost 5 bases. CDR3 length equals 12 residues. Together with reference TRBV18 and TRBJ2-7, the CDR3 gives the full variable domain: NAGVMQNPRHLVRRRGQEARLRCSPMKGHSHVYWYRQLPEEGLKFMVYLQKENIIDESGMPKERFSAEFPKEGPSILRIQQVVRGDSAAYFCASMTGKDEQYFGPGTRLTVT.

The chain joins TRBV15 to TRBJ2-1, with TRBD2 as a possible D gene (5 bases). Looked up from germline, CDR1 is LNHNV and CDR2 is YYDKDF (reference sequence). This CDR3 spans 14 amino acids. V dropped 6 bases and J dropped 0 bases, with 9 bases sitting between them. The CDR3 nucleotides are TGTGCCACCAGTCACGGGATCTCCTACAATGAGCAGTTCTTC. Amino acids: CATSHGISYNEQFF.

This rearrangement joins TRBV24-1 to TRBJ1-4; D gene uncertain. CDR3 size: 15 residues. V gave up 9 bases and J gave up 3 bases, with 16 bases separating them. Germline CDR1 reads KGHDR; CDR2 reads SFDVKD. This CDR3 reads CATLRDPGANEKLFF. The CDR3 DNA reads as TGTGCCACCTTGCGAGACCCGGGAGCTAATGAAAAACTGTTTTTT.

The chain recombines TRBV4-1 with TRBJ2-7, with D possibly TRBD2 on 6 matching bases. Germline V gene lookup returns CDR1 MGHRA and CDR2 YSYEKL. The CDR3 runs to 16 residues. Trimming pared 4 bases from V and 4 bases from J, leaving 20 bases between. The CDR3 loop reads CASSPFYPGVSYEQYF. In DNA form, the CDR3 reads TGCGCCAGCAGCCCTTTCTATCCGGGAGTATCTTACGAGCAGTACTTC.

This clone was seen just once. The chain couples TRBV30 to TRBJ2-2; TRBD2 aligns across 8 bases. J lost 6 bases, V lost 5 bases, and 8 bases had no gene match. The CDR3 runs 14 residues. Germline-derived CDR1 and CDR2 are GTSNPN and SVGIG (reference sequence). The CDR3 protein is CAWGSRLAPGELFF. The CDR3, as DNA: TGTGCCTGGGGCTCGAGACTAGCGCCCGGGGAGCTGTTTTTT. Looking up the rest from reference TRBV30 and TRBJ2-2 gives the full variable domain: SQTIHQWPATLVQPVGSPLSLECTVEGTSNPNLYWYRQAAGRGLQLLFYSVGIGQISSEVPQNLSASRPQDRQFILSSKKLLLSDSGFYLCAWGSRLAPGELFFGEGSRLTVL.

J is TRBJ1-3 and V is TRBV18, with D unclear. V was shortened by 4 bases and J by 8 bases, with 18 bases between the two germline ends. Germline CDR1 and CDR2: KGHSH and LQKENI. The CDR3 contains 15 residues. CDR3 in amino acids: CASSRRSTDRDTIYF. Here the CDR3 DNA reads TGTGCCAGCTCACGGAGGTCTACCGATAGGGACACCATATATTTT.

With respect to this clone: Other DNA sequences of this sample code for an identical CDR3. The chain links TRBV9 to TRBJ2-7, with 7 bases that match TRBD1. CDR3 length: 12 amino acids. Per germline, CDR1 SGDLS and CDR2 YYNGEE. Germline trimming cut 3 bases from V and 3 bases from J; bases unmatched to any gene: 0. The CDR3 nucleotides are TGTGCCAGCAGCGGACAGGGCTACGAGCAGTACTTC. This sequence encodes CASSGQGYEQYF.

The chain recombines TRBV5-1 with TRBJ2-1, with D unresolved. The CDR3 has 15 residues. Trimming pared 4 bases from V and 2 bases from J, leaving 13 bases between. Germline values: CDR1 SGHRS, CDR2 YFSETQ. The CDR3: CASSPERQTYNEQFF. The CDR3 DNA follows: TGCGCCAGCAGCCCTGAGAGGCAGACCTACAATGAGCAGTTCTTC.

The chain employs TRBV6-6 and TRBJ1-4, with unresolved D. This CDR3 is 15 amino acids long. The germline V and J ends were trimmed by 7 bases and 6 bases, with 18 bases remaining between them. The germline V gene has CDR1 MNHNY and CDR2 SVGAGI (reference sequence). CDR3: CASTTTRGFDEKLFF. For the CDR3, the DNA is TGTGCCAGCACCACCACCCGCGGGTTCGATGAAAAACTGTTTTTT.

CDR3: CAGTGLSYEQYF. As DNA, the CDR3 is TGTGCGGGGACAGGGCTCTCCTACGAGCAGTACTTC. This rearrangement joins TRBV2 to TRBJ2-7; TRBD1 matches 9 bases. The CDR3 is 12 residues long. CDR1 and CDR2 (germline): SNHLY, FYNNEI.

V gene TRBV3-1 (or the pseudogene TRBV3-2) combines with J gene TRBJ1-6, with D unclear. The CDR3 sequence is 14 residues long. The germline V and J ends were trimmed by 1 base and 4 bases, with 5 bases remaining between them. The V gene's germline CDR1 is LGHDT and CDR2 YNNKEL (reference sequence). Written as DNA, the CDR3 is TGTGCCAGCAGCCAAGCGGGTTATAATTCACCCCTCCACTTT. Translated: CASSQAGYNSPLHF.

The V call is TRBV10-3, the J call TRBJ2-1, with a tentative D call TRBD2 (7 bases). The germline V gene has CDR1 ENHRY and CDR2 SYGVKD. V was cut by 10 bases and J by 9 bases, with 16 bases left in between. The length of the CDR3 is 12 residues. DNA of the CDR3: TGTGCCACTACGACGGGGGGCGGTGAGCAGTTCTTC. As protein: CATTTGGGEQFF.

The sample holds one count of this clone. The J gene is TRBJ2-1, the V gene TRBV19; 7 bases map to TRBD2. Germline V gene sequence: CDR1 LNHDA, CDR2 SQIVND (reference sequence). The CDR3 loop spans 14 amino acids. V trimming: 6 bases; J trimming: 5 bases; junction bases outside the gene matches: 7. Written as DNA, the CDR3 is TGTGCCAGTAGGGAGGCGGGGGTGAACAATGAGCAGTTCTTC. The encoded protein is CASREAGVNNEQFF.

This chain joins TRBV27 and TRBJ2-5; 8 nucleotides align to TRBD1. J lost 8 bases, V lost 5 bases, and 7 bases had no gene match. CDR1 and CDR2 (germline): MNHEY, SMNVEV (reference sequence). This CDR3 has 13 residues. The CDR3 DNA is TGTGCCAGCAGTACCCGACAGGGGCCAACCCAGTACTTC. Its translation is CASSTRQGPTQYF.

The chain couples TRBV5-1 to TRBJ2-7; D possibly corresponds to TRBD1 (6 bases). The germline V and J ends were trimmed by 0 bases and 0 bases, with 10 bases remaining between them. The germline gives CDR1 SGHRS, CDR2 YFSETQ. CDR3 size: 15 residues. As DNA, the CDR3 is TGCGCCAGCAGCTTGGGCCAGGGGAGCTCCTACGAGCAGTACTTC. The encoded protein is CASSLGQGSSYEQYF.

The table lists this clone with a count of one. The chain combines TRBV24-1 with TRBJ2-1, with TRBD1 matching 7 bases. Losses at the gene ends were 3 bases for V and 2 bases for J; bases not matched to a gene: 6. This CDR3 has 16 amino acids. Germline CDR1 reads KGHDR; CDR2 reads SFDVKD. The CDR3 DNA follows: TGTGCCACCAGTGATACAACAGGGGCTACCTACAATGAGCAGTTCTTC. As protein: CATSDTTGATYNEQFF.

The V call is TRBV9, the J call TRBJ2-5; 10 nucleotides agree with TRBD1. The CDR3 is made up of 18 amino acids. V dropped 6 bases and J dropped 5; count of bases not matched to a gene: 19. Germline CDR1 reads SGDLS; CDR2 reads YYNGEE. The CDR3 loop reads CASTAPRDRGLPRETQYF. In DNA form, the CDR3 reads TGTGCCAGCACTGCGCCCCGGGACAGGGGACTCCCCAGGGAGACCCAGTACTTC.

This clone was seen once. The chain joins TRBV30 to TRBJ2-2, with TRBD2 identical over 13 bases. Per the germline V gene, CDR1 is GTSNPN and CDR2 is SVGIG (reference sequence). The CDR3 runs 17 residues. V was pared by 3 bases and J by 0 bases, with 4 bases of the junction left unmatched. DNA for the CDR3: TGTGCCTGGAGCGGACTAGCGGGAGCGACGAACACCGGGGAGCTGTTTTTT. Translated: CAWSGLAGATNTGELFF.

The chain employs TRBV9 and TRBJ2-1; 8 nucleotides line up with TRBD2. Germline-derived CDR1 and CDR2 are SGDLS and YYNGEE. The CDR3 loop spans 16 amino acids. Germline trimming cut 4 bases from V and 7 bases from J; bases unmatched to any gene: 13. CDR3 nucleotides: TGTGCCAGCAGCCCAAGAGGGGGTCTAGCGGGTAATGAGCAGTTCTTC. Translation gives CASSPRGGLAGNEQFF.

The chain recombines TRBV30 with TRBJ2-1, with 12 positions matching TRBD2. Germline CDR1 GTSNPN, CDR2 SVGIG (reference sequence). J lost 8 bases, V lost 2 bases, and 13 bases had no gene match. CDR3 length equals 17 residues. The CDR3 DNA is TGTGCCTGGAGTTTGGGGATGACTAGCGGGAGTGGGTATGAGCAGTTCTTC. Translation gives CAWSLGMTSGSGYEQFF.